This is a list of T cell receptor beta chains from one sample in a study of T cells in Graves' hyperthyroidism and ophthalmopathy. Via MiXCR, TCRdb re-called the multiplex PCR reads, giving one row per CDR3 protein. The sample carries over 250,000 distinct CDR3 sequences, 20% to 25% recorded once. Sequenced sample: blood. The receptor source for this set is a man aged 25-45 years with Graves' ophthalmopathy. Each CDR3 is given with its conserved first and last residue. Fields, in order: CDR3 DNA, CDR3 protein, D gene, J gene, clone size, V gene. A D gene is named only where the DNA matches it firmly. Clone size is shown for a subset of rows, as once, few, many or a class of expanded clone.

CDR3 DNA: TGCAGCGTTGTTATGGGTCAGCTTAACACTGAAGCTTTCTTT
CDR3 protein: CSVVMGQLNTEAFF
D gene: NA
J gene: TRBJ1-1
clone size: few
V gene: TRBV29-1

CDR3 DNA: TGCAGTGCTAGCGTAGACTACGAGCAGTACTTC
CDR3 protein: CSASVDYEQYF
D gene: NA
J gene: TRBJ2-7
clone size: few
V gene: TRBV20-1

CDR3 DNA: TGTGCCAGCACCCTCTCTAGCGGAGGGGTAGCCAAAAACATTCAGTACTTC
CDR3 protein: CASTLSSGGVAKNIQYF
D gene: TRBD2
J gene: TRBJ2-4
clone size: few
V gene: TRBV12-3/TRBV12-4

CDR3 DNA: TGTGCCAGCAGTGTTTCGAAGTGGGGGTTCTACAATGAGCAGTTCTTC
CDR3 protein: CASSVSKWGFYNEQFF
D gene: NA
J gene: TRBJ2-1
clone size: NA
V gene: TRBV6-1

CDR3 DNA: TGCAGTGCTAGAATCAGGGGCAGCTACGAGCAGTACTTC
CDR3 protein: CSARIRGSYEQYF
D gene: NA
J gene: TRBJ2-7
clone size: few
V gene: TRBV20-1

CDR3 DNA: TGTACCAGCAGTACATCAGGGGGGGAGCTGTTTTTT
CDR3 protein: CTSSTSGGELFF
D gene: NA
J gene: TRBJ2-2
clone size: NA
V gene: TRBV12-3/TRBV12-4

CDR3 DNA: TGTGCCAGCAGTTACGGGCTAAGGACTACTTACAATGAGCAGTTCTTC
CDR3 protein: CASSYGLRTTYNEQFF
D gene: NA
J gene: TRBJ2-1
clone size: NA
V gene: TRBV6-6

CDR3 DNA: TGTGCCAGCAGCCCCCTTAGCACAGGGACAGGGAGAAATGAGCAGTTCTTC
CDR3 protein: CASSPLSTGTGRNEQFF
D gene: TRBD1
J gene: TRBJ2-1
clone size: many
V gene: TRBV11-3

CDR3 DNA: TGTGCCATATACGGGGCGCGGAACGTAGCTTTCTTT
CDR3 protein: CAIYGARNVAFF
D gene: NA
J gene: TRBJ1-1
clone size: few
V gene: TRBV28

CDR3 DNA: TGTGCCAGCTCACATGGACAGGCGCGGGGCTACACCTTC
CDR3 protein: CASSHGQARGYTF
D gene: TRBD1
J gene: TRBJ1-2
clone size: NA
V gene: TRBV18

CDR3 DNA: TGTGCCAGCGTGTCAAAGTGGGGGCGGACTGAAGCTTTCTTT
CDR3 protein: CASVSKWGRTEAFF
D gene: NA
J gene: TRBJ1-1
clone size: few
V gene: TRBV12-3/TRBV12-4

CDR3 DNA: TGTGCCAGCAGATGGGGGTCACAGGGGACCTACGAGCAGTACTTC
CDR3 protein: CASRWGSQGTYEQYF
D gene: TRBD1
J gene: TRBJ2-7
clone size: many
V gene: TRBV2

CDR3 DNA: TGCGCCAGCAGGCCCTTTACCGGATCCTACGAGCAGTACTTC
CDR3 protein: CASRPFTGSYEQYF
D gene: NA
J gene: TRBJ2-7
clone size: many
V gene: TRBV5-1

CDR3 DNA: TGTGCCAGCAGCCAAGATAGGGCGGGAGGGCCAGATACGCAGTATTTT
CDR3 protein: CASSQDRAGGPDTQYF
D gene: TRBD2
J gene: TRBJ2-3
clone size: NA
V gene: TRBV3-1

CDR3 DNA: TGCAGCGTTCCAGGACTATACCCTGGGCCTGAAGCTTTCTTT
CDR3 protein: CSVPGLYPGPEAFF
D gene: NA
J gene: TRBJ1-1
clone size: NA
V gene: TRBV29-1

CDR3 DNA: TGTGCCAGCTCACCACGCCAGGGTGTAAATAATTCACCCCTCCACTTT
CDR3 protein: CASSPRQGVNNSPLHF
D gene: NA
J gene: TRBJ1-6
clone size: NA
V gene: TRBV18

CDR3 DNA: TGTGCCAGCAGTTTACGGAACAATGAGCAGTTCTTC
CDR3 protein: CASSLRNNEQFF
D gene: NA
J gene: TRBJ2-1
clone size: NA
V gene: TRBV6-2/TRBV6-3

CDR3 DNA: TGTGCCAGCAGTTTCACGACCGGACTAGCGGGAGGGCACAATGAGCAGTTCTTC
CDR3 protein: CASSFTTGLAGGHNEQFF
D gene: TRBD2
J gene: TRBJ2-1
clone size: NA
V gene: TRBV12-3/TRBV12-4

CDR3 DNA: TGTGCCACCCAAGGGGGGCGTCGTATCTATGGCTACACCTTC
CDR3 protein: CATQGGRRIYGYTF
D gene: NA
J gene: TRBJ1-2
clone size: NA
V gene: TRBV30

CDR3 DNA: TGCAGCGTTGAATGGGGGAGACAGGGGTCCTACGAGCAGTACTTC
CDR3 protein: CSVEWGRQGSYEQYF
D gene: TRBD1
J gene: TRBJ2-7
clone size: NA
V gene: TRBV29-1

CDR3 DNA: TGTGCCAGCAGTTCCAATACAGGTGGGGTAGTGGAGACCCAGTACTTC
CDR3 protein: CASSSNTGGVVETQYF
D gene: NA
J gene: TRBJ2-5
clone size: NA
V gene: TRBV28

CDR3 DNA: TGTGCCAGCAGCTTACCGGGACTAGCGGACGATGAGCAGTTCTTC
CDR3 protein: CASSLPGLADDEQFF
D gene: TRBD2
J gene: TRBJ2-1
clone size: many
V gene: TRBV5-6